This note documents a single T cell receptor beta chain sequence. The antigen remains unidentified. The data derive from a study of a mutant IDH1 vaccine in newly diagnosed glioma. Study information: Weeks 1, 3, 5, 7, 11, 15, 19 and 23 were when patients received their eight vaccinations. Beforehand, treatment had been radiotherapy, temozolomide, or both; the majority received both. General study results and limits: The authors found pseudoprogression apparently unrelated to changes in top peripheral T cell clonotypes.

TCRdb's table, derived via immunoSEQ multiplex PCR, lists solely in-frame clones and lacks some. The repertoire includes tens of thousands of clones, 60% to 85% of them detected once, and around 6.6% sits in the top ten. Germline V CDR1 and CDR2: LGHNA, YNFKEQ. V gave up 1 base and J gave up 3 bases, with 18 bases separating them. The CDR3 is 17 residues long. Time point indicated: week 23, last vaccination. One vaccine dose held 300 ug of mutant IDH1 20-mer peptide and came with topical imiquimod. The chain employs TRBV4-2 and TRBJ1-1; D remains unclear. Sequences were derived from PBMCs, sampled from a glioma patient whose treatment included an IDH1 peptide vaccine. This receptor was obtained from a middle-aged woman with glioma. Some clones in this sample may be carry-over from other donors' samples. The CDR3 DNA reads TGTGCCAGCAGCCAAGTATCGGGTTCCCGGGGTCACACTGAAGCTTTCTTT. Protein: CASSQVSGSRGHTEAFF.